Sequencing of this T cell receptor (beta chain) was carried out in a study of blood T cells in healthy people across ages. Alongside a J-beta primer mix, a sample-barcoded 5' primer served in a second PCR lasting roughly 7 to 11 cycles. TCRdb itself ran the 5' RACE reads through MiXCR, one entry per CDR3 protein. The data contain over a million distinct CDR3 sequences, around 43% of them singletons. The ends were cut back, 5 bases at V and 10 bases at J, with 14 bases in the middle. Germline CDR1 reads MNHNY; CDR2 reads SVGAGI (reference sequence). The CDR3 runs to 13 residues. It was about 10 milliliters of peripheral blood that were drawn from each donor. Isolated per sample were at least 7 million PBMCs. This clonotype occurred a few times.

The sample was blood. This receptor was identified in a woman aged 55 to 70 in good health. The chain carries TRBV6-6 and TRBJ1-4; maybe TRBD1 (6 bases). The CDR3 DNA sequence: TGTGCCAGCAGTCAGGACCAGGGGAGAAAACTGTTTTTT. Amino acid sequence: CASSQDQGRKLFF.